This T cell receptor beta chain is from a study of T-cell memory formation after mild COVID-19. Study observations and caveats: For second-wave clones that peaked at day 37, SARS-CoV-2 specificity went unverified. A subset of responding clones appeared in pre-infection memory, suggesting cross-reactive memory joined.

A word on this clonotype: Its target is unknown.

Constant-segment primers and 5'RACE yielded cDNA libraries for TCR alpha and TCR beta, each carrying sample barcodes and UMIs. TCRdb redid the calling of the 5' RACE reads with MiXCR, one entry per CDR3 protein. This sample has about 110,000 distinct CDR3 sequences, with roughly a sixth found just once. This receptor was taken from a man aged 18 to 30 who had mild COVID-19 (a few samples of this study predate the infection). Cell type and time point are not known. Material for sequencing was PBMCs or a T cell subset sorted from them (not recorded which).

The CDR3 here is CASSPMDYGYTF. DNA for the CDR3: TGTGCCAGCAGCCCTATGGACTATGGCTACACCTTC. The chain combines TRBV12-3 or TRBV12-4 with TRBJ1-2, with no clear D. The CDR3 runs 12 residues. Trimming removed 6 bases from V and 3 bases from J, with 8 bases in between.